These 29 T cell receptor beta chains came from one sample sequenced in a study of OX40 agonist ivuxolimab in advanced cancers. Sequencing was performed with immunoSEQ multiplex PCR; in TCRdb, only in-frame clones are kept and a portion is missing. In the table there are fewer than 100,000 clones, over 90% of which are singletons. The sequences come from CD4+ or CD8+ T cells sorted from blood, collected in a trial of the OX40 agonist ivuxolimab. Receptors were obtained from an adult with an advanced solid tumor such as melanoma, head and neck, liver or kidney cancer.

CDR3 nucleotides: TGTGCCACCCGGGACTACTCCTACGAGCAGTACTTC. It specifies CATRDYSYEQYF. The rearrangement joins TRBV7-8 to TRBJ2-7, with 7 bases lining up with TRBD2. The germline CDR1 and CDR2 sequences are SGHVS and FQNEAQ. V lost 10 bases to trimming and J lost 0 bases; unmatched junction nucleotides: 3. The CDR3 sequence is 12 residues long.

The chain recombines TRBV13 with TRBJ2-1; 8 bases fit TRBD2. The V segment lost 4 bases and the J segment 1 base; nucleotides outside the gene matches: 6. Germline CDR1 and CDR2: PRHDT and FYEKMQ (reference sequence). The CDR3 runs to 16 residues. The CDR3 bases are TGTGCCAGCAGCTCCATTCGGGGGGGATCCTACAATGAGCAGTTCTTC. Translating it yields CASSSIRGGSYNEQFF.

V and J are TRBV7-9 and TRBJ2-2; TRBD1 might be the D (6 bases). The CDR3 runs to 16 residues. The germline V and J ends were trimmed by 5 bases and 7 bases, with 20 bases remaining between them. Per the germline V gene, CDR1 is SEHNR and CDR2 is FQNEAQ (reference sequence). The CDR3 loop reads CASSDPRTVGVGELFF. In nucleotides, the CDR3 is TGTGCCAGCAGCGACCCTCGGACAGTCGGGGTCGGGGAGCTGTTTTTT. The whole variable domain, filled in from reference TRBV7-9 and TRBJ2-2, reads DTGVSQNPRHKITKRGQNVTFRCDPISEHNRLYWYRQTLGQGPEFLTYFQNEAQLEKSRLLSDRFSAERPKGSFSTLEIQRTEQGDSAMYLCASSDPRTVGVGELFFGEGSRLTVL.

The chain recombines TRBV12-5 with TRBJ2-1; TRBD2 aligns across 15 bases. V shed 5 bases and J 0 bases; nucleotides not matched to a gene: 8. Germline CDR1 is LGHNT and CDR2 is FRNRAP. The CDR3 spans 19 residues. In DNA, the CDR3 is TGTGCTAGTGGTACCGGACTAGCGGGAGGGCCAAACTCCTACAATGAGCAGTTCTTC. Translated, it gives CASGTGLAGGPNSYNEQFF.

This chain uses TRBV23-1 with TRBJ2-5; no reliable D call. TRBV23-1 is an ORF for which the function is uncertain. This CDR3 is built from 12 residues. Deletions cut 0 bases from V and 5 bases from J, with 4 bases between. The CDR3 here is CASSQSFETQYF. CDR3 coding DNA: TGCGCCAGCAGTCAATCGTTCGAGACCCAGTACTTC.

CDR3 DNA: TGTGCCATCAGTGAGACAACCTACGAGCAGTACTTC. It encodes CAISETTYEQYF. The chain uses TRBV10-3 and TRBJ2-7; no reliable D call. The CDR3 runs to 12 residues. V was cut by 2 bases and J by 2 bases, with 4 bases left in between. Germline CDR1 reads ENHRY; CDR2 reads SYGVKD.

The J gene is TRBJ1-1, the V gene TRBV10-3; D is ambiguous. CDR3 size: 13 residues. The germline V gene has CDR1 ENHRY and CDR2 SYGVKD. The V end lost 0 bases, the J end lost 8 bases, and 10 bases lay between the germline ends. CDR3 loop: CAISESRSQEAFF. Here the CDR3 DNA reads TGTGCCATCAGTGAGTCGAGGTCACAAGAAGCTTTCTTT.

This clone was seen a few times. This sequence joins TRBV6-6 and TRBJ1-2, with TRBD1 as a possible D gene (6 bases). This CDR3 spans 11 amino acids. V was clipped by 8 bases and J by 8 bases, with 12 bases between them. The germline CDR1 and CDR2 sequences are MNHNY and SVGAGI (reference sequence). The CDR3 loop reads CASGGTHGYTF. The CDR3 region has the DNA TGTGCCAGCGGGGGCACTCACGGCTACACCTTC.

The chain carries TRBV27 and TRBJ1-5; TRBD1 matches 8 bases. The length of the CDR3 is 14 residues. V dropped 6 bases and J dropped 5; count of bases not matched to a gene: 6. CDR1 and CDR2 (germline): MNHEY, SMNVEV (reference sequence). The CDR3 bases are TGTGCCAGCAGCCCTGGGACAGGCTATCAGCCCCAGCATTTT. This encodes CASSPGTGYQPQHF.

This clone turned up a few times. This chain uses TRBV27 with TRBJ2-5; tentative D call: TRBD2 (6 bases). There are 13 residues in the CDR3. Germline V gives CDR1 MNHEY, CDR2 SMNVEV (reference sequence). The V and J ends lost 3 bases and 5 bases respectively, with 10 bases between them. The chain's CDR3 is CASSFGGYETQYF. DNA of the CDR3: TGTGCCAGCAGTTTCGGGGGTTACGAGACCCAGTACTTC.

The chain joins TRBV5-1 to TRBJ2-1, with a tentative D call TRBD2 (5 bases). The CDR3 runs to 17 residues. Trimming took 2 bases from V and 2 from J, leaving 17 bases between them. Germline-derived CDR1 and CDR2 are SGHRS and YFSETQ. The CDR3 nucleotides read TGCGCCAGCAGCTTAAAAGTAATAGAGGGCCCCTACAATGAGCAGTTCTTC. Its protein is CASSLKVIEGPYNEQFF.

This clone has only one observation. The chain couples TRBV5-1 to TRBJ2-1; 14 bases agree with TRBD2. This CDR3 spans 18 amino acids. Germline V gene lookup returns CDR1 SGHRS and CDR2 YFSETQ. V was clipped by 4 bases and J by 4 bases; unmatched bases: 10. The CDR3 DNA follows: TGCGCCAGCAGCCGAACCGGACTAGCGGGAGGACCTTACAATGAGCAGTTCTTC. It translates to CASSRTGLAGGPYNEQFF.

This chain connects TRBV9 to TRBJ2-5; 7 nucleotides match TRBD2. Germline V gives CDR1 SGDLS, CDR2 YYNGEE. V dropped 0 bases and J dropped 1; count of bases not matched to a gene: 3. The CDR3 has 15 residues. CDR3 in amino acids: CASSVAGTIQETQYF. In nucleotides, the CDR3 is TGTGCCAGCAGCGTAGCCGGGACTATCCAAGAGACCCAGTACTTC.

This clone was seen just once. The chain links TRBV10-2 to TRBJ2-5, with 13 nucleotides matching TRBD2. The V segment lost 6 bases and the J segment 5 bases; nucleotides outside the gene matches: 12. Germline assignment: CDR1 WSHSY and CDR2 SAAADI. The length of the CDR3 is 17 residues. CDR3 residues: CASSQGLAGAPRETQYF. CDR3 DNA: TGCGCCAGCAGCCAAGGACTAGCGGGGGCCCCGAGGGAGACCCAGTACTTC.

This clone has a single count. V gene TRBV19 combines with J gene TRBJ1-5; D not resolved. In germline, CDR1 is LNHDA, CDR2 SQIVND (reference sequence). V lost 9 bases and J lost 6, with 15 bases in between. This CDR3 region has 13 residues. Here the CDR3 reads CASKNMSGQPQHF. The CDR3 DNA reads as TGTGCCAGCAAAAATATGTCCGGTCAGCCCCAGCATTTT.

The V call is TRBV9, the J call TRBJ2-1; 13 bases are shared with TRBD2. Trimming cost V 4 bases and J 3 bases; bases outside gene matches: 4. The CDR3 has 16 amino acids. CDR1 is SGDLS, CDR2 YYNGEE, per germline. CDR3 nucleotide sequence: TGTGCCAGCAGCCCGGGACTAGCGGGGAACTACAATGAGCAGTTCTTC. Translated: CASSPGLAGNYNEQFF.

The rearrangement joins TRBV4-3 to TRBJ2-5; possibly TRBD1 for D (6 bases). Matching the DNA end better, TRBJ2-7 makes the J call doubtful. CDR1 and CDR2 from the germline V gene are LGHNA and YSLEER. CDR3 length: 15 residues. The CDR3 region has the DNA TGCGCCAGCAGCCAATACCGGACAGTCACCTACGAGCAGTACTTC. Its translation: CASSQYRTVTYEQYF.

The CDR3 DNA is TGTGCCAGCAGCGTAGCTGGGGACAGCGTCCTCTACGAGCAGTACTTC. Amino acids: CASSVAGDSVLYEQYF. The V gene is TRBV9, the J gene TRBJ2-7; TRBD1 matches at 7 bases. The junction had 9 bases not matched to a gene; V was cut back by 0 bases and J by 3 bases. The V gene's germline CDR1 is SGDLS and CDR2 YYNGEE. This CDR3 is 16 amino acids long.

This clone appeared once. The rearrangement joins TRBV7-6 to TRBJ2-1; maybe TRBD1 (5 bases). The germline V gene encodes CDR1 SGHVS and CDR2 FNYEAQ. There are 15 residues in the CDR3. Trimming cost V 1 base and J 2 bases, with 9 bases left between them. CDR3 DNA: TGTGCCAGCAGCTTAGAGCCGACAGCCTACAATGAGCAGTTCTTC. This encodes CASSLEPTAYNEQFF.

This clone was seen a single time. The chain couples TRBV7-9 to TRBJ1-2; no clear D. The CDR3 sequence is 14 residues long. V lost 1 base to trimming and J lost 2 bases, with 8 bases between them. From germline, CDR1 is SEHNR and CDR2 FQNEAQ (reference sequence). CDR3 protein: CASSLGLGNYGYTF. Here the CDR3 DNA reads TGTGCCAGCAGCTTAGGCCTGGGGAACTATGGCTACACCTTC.

The chain uses TRBV7-6 and TRBJ1-4; perhaps TRBD1 as D (6 bases). CDR3 length: 14 residues. CDR1 is SGHVS and CDR2 is FNYEAQ in the germline V gene. Trimming shortened V by 3 bases and J by 5 bases, and 10 bases separated the two germline ends. CDR3 DNA sequence: TGTGCCAGCAGCTTCGGACAGAGCAATGAAAAACTGTTTTTT. This codes for CASSFGQSNEKLFF. Drawing the rest from reference TRBV7-6 and TRBJ1-4, the complete variable domain is GAGVSQSPRYKVTKRGQDVALRCDPISGHVSLYWYRQALGQGPEFLTYFNYEAQQDKSGLPNDRFSAERPEGSISTLTIQRTEQRDSAMYRCASSFGQSNEKLFFGSGTQLSVL.

In regard to this clone: The same CDR3 can be traced to other DNA sequences in this sample. The chain uses TRBV5-1 and TRBJ2-1, with 8 positions matching TRBD1. V was pared by 2 bases and J by 1 base, with 2 bases of the junction left unmatched. The CDR3 has 15 residues. Germline-derived CDR1 and CDR2 are SGHRS and YFSETQ. The CDR3 coding sequence is TGCGCCAGCAGCTTAGGGACAGGATCCTACAATGAGCAGTTCTTC. It specifies CASSLGTGSYNEQFF.

This clone was picked up a small number of times. The chain recombines TRBV19 with TRBJ1-6; D gene uncertain. CDR1 is LNHDA and CDR2 is SQIVND in the germline V gene (reference sequence). Trimming removed 3 bases at V and 10 bases at J, with 10 bases between. The CDR3 is 13 residues long. The CDR3 loop is CASSMDGPSPLHF. Here the CDR3 DNA reads TGTGCCAGTAGTATGGACGGTCCCTCACCCCTCCACTTT.

V gene TRBV27 combines with J gene TRBJ2-1, with D possibly being TRBD2 (5 bases). The CDR3 extends over 14 amino acids. V was shortened by 4 bases and J by 1 base, with 8 bases between the two germline ends. Germline V CDR1 and CDR2: MNHEY, SMNVEV (reference sequence). The CDR3 is CASSWRGSYNEQFF. The CDR3 nucleotides read TGTGCCAGCAGTTGGAGAGGGTCCTACAATGAGCAGTTCTTC.

The chain links TRBV11-2 to TRBJ2-5; D is ambiguous. V shed 2 bases and J shed 4 bases, with 5 bases lying between them. Germline V gene lookup returns CDR1 SGHAT and CDR2 FQNNGV. The CDR3 is 12 amino acids. The CDR3 bases are TGTGCCAGCAGCTTATTGGGAGAGACCCAGTACTTC. Its protein is CASSLLGETQYF.

The chain links TRBV6-5 to TRBJ1-2, with D possibly being TRBD1 (5 bases). This CDR3 contains 14 residues. Germline loops: CDR1 MNHEY, CDR2 SVGAGI. V gave up 3 bases and J gave up 2 bases, with 10 bases separating them. Here the CDR3 DNA reads TGTGCCAGCAGTTATCGCGACAGAAACTATGGCTACACCTTC. Translating it yields CASSYRDRNYGYTF.

J is TRBJ1-1 and V is TRBV9; TRBD1 aligns across 8 bases. The ends lost 3 bases at V and 4 bases at J; junction bases unmatched: 2. The CDR3 loop spans 13 amino acids. The germline gives CDR1 SGDLS, CDR2 YYNGEE. The CDR3: CASSAGTGTEAFF. CDR3 bases: TGTGCCAGCAGCGCCGGGACAGGCACTGAAGCTTTCTTT.

J is TRBJ1-1 and V is TRBV11-2, with TRBD1 matching over 12 bases. Germline lookup yields CDR1 SGHAT and CDR2 FQNNGV. Trimming at V came to 4 bases and at J to 4 bases, leaving 1 base not matched to a gene. The CDR3 totals 14 residues. The DNA of the CDR3 is TGTGCCAGCAGCTGGGACAGGGGGCCCACTGAAGCTTTCTTT. Translation: CASSWDRGPTEAFF.

The chain is built from TRBV4-1 and TRBJ2-1; D is unclear. The germline V gene encodes CDR1 MGHRA and CDR2 YSYEKL. CDR3 size: 15 residues. The germline V and J ends were trimmed by 1 base and 4 bases, with 11 bases remaining between them. The CDR3 here is CASSQGAGGYNEQFF. As DNA, the CDR3 is TGCGCCAGCAGCCAAGGCGCTGGTGGTTACAATGAGCAGTTCTTC.